In this sample, the clone carrying this T cell receptor beta chain turned up once. No antigen is known for it. The CDR3 sequence is 15 residues long. CDR1 is MGHRA, CDR2 YSYEKL, per germline. The trim removed 1 base at V and 2 bases at J, leaving 4 bases unmatched. Researchers gathered lesional scalp punch biopsies and peripheral blood from patients with alopecia areata. The authors sorted CD4+ and CD8+ T cells from PBMCs. RNA extraction and reverse transcription yielded cDNA as sequencing template. The method was immunoSEQ multiplex PCR; TCRdb's version includes in-frame clones alone and lacks a portion of them. The data hold 140,000 to 150,000 clones, with around 87% observed a single time. The data originate from a study of CD8+ T cells in alopecia areata. Overall study: At a dose of 5 to 10 mg twice daily, oral tofacitinib was given to treated patients.

Findings and limits, study-wide: Researchers report lesional scalp, most notably alopecia totalis/universalis, outstripped normal scalp in clonality.

This sequence was found in a human donor with alopecia areata. Sample: CD8+ T cells sorted from blood, taken at week 0. The J gene is TRBJ1-2, the V gene TRBV4-1; 7 bases map to TRBD1. This CDR3 is CASSQGGGQNYGYTF. The CDR3 bases are TGCGCCAGCAGCCAAGGCGGGGGACAGAACTATGGCTACACCTTC.